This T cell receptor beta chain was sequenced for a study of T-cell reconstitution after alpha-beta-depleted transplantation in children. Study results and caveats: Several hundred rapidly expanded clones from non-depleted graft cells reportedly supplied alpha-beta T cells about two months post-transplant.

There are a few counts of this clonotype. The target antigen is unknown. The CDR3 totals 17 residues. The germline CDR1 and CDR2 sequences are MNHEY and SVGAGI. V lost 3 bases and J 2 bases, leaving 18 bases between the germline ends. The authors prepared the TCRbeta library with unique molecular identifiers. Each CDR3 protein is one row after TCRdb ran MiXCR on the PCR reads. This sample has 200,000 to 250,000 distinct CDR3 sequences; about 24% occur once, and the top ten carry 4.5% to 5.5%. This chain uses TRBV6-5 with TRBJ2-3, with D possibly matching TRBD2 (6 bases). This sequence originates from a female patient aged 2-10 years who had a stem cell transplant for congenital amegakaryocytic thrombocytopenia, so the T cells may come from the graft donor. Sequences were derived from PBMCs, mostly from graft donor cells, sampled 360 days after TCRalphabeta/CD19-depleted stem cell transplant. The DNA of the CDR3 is TGTGCCAGCAGTTATAGTGGGGCGGGGAGGTACACAGATACGCAGTATTTT. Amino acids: CASSYSGAGRYTDTQYF.